This T cell receptor (beta chain) is from a study of cytomegalovirus exposure and HLA in healthy donors (dated by TCRdb to between 2016 and 2019). Regarding the complete study: In an earlier analysis of some 550 of the donors, 276 Gb of sequence data and some 100 million unique TCR beta sequences from 150 million to 200 million T cells were reported. All discovery cohort repertoires had been generated using a single sequencing platform. Along with the approximately 620-subject first cohort, a separate validation cohort of 120 different subjects was used. In a later analysis, previously published TCR beta repertoires from some 640 donors were re-analyzed and high-resolution HLA genotyping was added so that TCR occurrence patterns could be studied. Roughly 300 gigabases of sequencing data and tens of millions of unique TCR sequences made up an early release that covered approximately 620 HLA-typed donors. To decide whether each TCR beta V gene segment behaved as functional or pseudogenic, an earlier analysis of some 570 of the donors relied on high-throughput TCR beta sequencing. The study used immunosequencing to profile the T cell repertoires of 600 to 850 subjects and linked those repertoires to cytomegalovirus serostatus. Of the approximately 400 genotyped donors, 70% to 90% were placed in the genetic ancestry cluster associated with self-reported Caucasian donors. To predict cytomegalovirus infection status, the study brought together high-throughput TCR immunosequencing, statistical association of individual TCRs with disease status, and machine learning. A later genetic analysis took genome-wide SNP genotypes for about 55% of the 666 donors and used that subset as a discovery cohort. In the later analysis, no new phenotypic data were used to find candidate immune exposures; instead, reliance was placed on TCR beta sequences and their occurrence across donors. The study aimed to test whether signatures of past pathogen exposure could be identified by cataloging public T cell receptors. HLA typing included class I and class II loci at four-digit resolution. Roughly 5 DR-DQ haplotypes were handled as single units for association and clustering, since linkage in the cohort was strong. Across 300 to 500 genotyped donors of the cohort, an average of approximately 220,000 unique TCR beta nucleotide sequences per donor were sequenced, and 15% to 20% of those sequences were non-productive. The number of donors typed differed by locus, with about 620-630 for A, B, C, DRB1 and DQB1, roughly 520 for DQA1, about 610 for DPA1, and some 470 for DPB1. Donor age, sex, ethnicity and CMV serostatus were compiled alongside the repertoire data.

CDR1 and CDR2 (SEHNR, FQNEAQ) derive from the germline V gene (reference sequence). From cysteine to phenylalanine, the CDR3 is 12 amino acids long. The entry retains the CDR3 DNA only, 36 bases that are in frame from base 1. To prepare the library, the immunoSEQ multiplex PCR assay was applied. A mixture of 60 forward primers for TCR Vbeta segments and 13 reverse primers for TCR Jbeta segments was used in the multiplex PCR. A multiplex PCR assay on genomic DNA amplified the CDR3 region of rearranged TCR beta genes. The Illumina HiSeq System was used to sequence the amplified TCR beta libraries as 87-base-pair reads. The paper's processing steps were these. A later analysis counted tens of millions of unique TCR beta chains across the 550 to 800 repertoires, and some 11 million of these chains were shared by at least two donors. To remove PCR and sequencing errors, raw reads were error-corrected and collapsed into unique sequences using a nearest-neighbor algorithm that merged closely related sequences. Alignment of CDR3 sequences to IMGT reference sequences was used to assign V, D and J gene segments. For a sequence to be retained, a match of at least six nucleotides was required to both a V gene segment and a J gene segment. A rearrangement counted as productive if the CDR3 had no stop codons and remained in frame with V and J, and every other rearrangement counted as non-productive. Following IMGT convention, CDR3 was defined as the stretch from the second conserved V-encoded cysteine to the conserved J-encoded phenylalanine. In an earlier analysis of approximately 500 of the donors, sequences lacking an unambiguous match to a single V gene segment were excluded. In an earlier analysis of a few hundred of the donors, a V segment was called functional when productive rearrangements were above 56.7%, and segregating when the standard deviation between donors exceeded 5%. A statistical classification framework was built for diagnosing cytomegalovirus status from the catalog of TCR beta chain sequences. In a later analysis, TCR nucleotide sequences were compared against IMGT/GENE-DB human TR gene sequences so that V and J genes could be assigned. In a later analysis, CDR3 sequences and most-parsimonious VDJ recombination scenarios were assigned using the TCRdist pipeline. In a later analysis, each TCR beta chain was defined by its CDR3 amino acid sequence together with its V-gene family, and reads without a unique V-gene family were excluded. In a later analysis, approximately 640 highly shared, low-generation-probability nucleotide sequences were removed to address suspected cross-contamination and a sequencing artifact. A later analysis calculated a clonal expansion index for each public chain from normalized within-repertoire ranks of inferred template counts. Generation probabilities in a later analysis came from a VDJ recombination model fitted to out-of-frame rearrangements, and those results were checked against IGoR. In a later analysis, TCR-TCR, TCR-HLA and TCR-CMV co-occurrence was scored with hypergeometric tests, and a repertoire-size bias correction was applied to TCR pairs. To estimate false discovery rates, a later analysis permuted the HLA or CMV assignments 20 times. In a later analysis, co-occurring TCRs were grouped with DBSCAN, and TCRdist sequence similarity was added when clustering was performed within HLA-allele-positive subsets. For co-occurrence clustering, repertoires with fewer than 30,000 or more than 120,000 public chains were excluded, along with roughly 5 repertoires with anomalous nucleotide sharing. The clones in this table, taken by TCRdb from immuneACCESS, are in-frame only. Not every clone is retained; where verified, under half of the shortfall comes from an unresolved V gene, and the cause of the rest is unknown. Clone size and the V and J calls come from that table; the DNA yielded D and trimming. This sample has about 150,000 clones in its table, and over 60% of those were observed once. The top ten hold 2% to 2.5% of the sample.

The cohort comprised 710 or so healthy bone marrow donors. At the time of sampling, every cohort member was nominally healthy, though immune exposures that went unrecorded were likely present. The donor tested CMV seronegative and was one of the 352 seronegative cohort members. Every donor gave a peripheral blood sample, and the peripheral blood mononuclear cells from that sample were used for TCR beta sequencing. The Qiagen DNeasy Blood Extraction Kit was used to extract genomic DNA from the blood cell samples. About this clone: There is no known antigen for this receptor. The junction does not match germline at one end; this may be a read error.

Broad study findings and their caveats: In a later analysis, several top co-occurrence clusters were reported to appear linked to parvovirus B19, influenza, CMV and Epstein-Barr virus. According to a later analysis, TCR association rates differed among HLA loci, with DRB1 alleles showing the most associated TCRs and HLA-C alleles showing the fewest. Because HLA typing was missing for some donors at each locus, association tests included only the typed subset. Broadly in line with IMGT annotations, most TCR beta V segments showed up in productive rearrangements about 90% or about 30% of the time in an earlier analysis of several hundred of the donors. Most CMV-associated TCR beta chains appeared to be HLA-restricted in a later analysis, and the HLA associations seemed to be driven largely by CMV exposure. Compared with equally common non-associated chains, HLA-associated TCR beta chains in a later analysis were more clonally expanded and had lower generation probabilities. The study listed 164 TCR beta chains as associated with cytomegalovirus. In a later genetic analysis, fewer N-insertions in productive TCRs were reported among donors in an Asian-associated ancestry cluster than the roughly 700-donor mean. A further reported finding was that TCR beta sequences accurately predicted the HLA-A and HLA-B alleles for most subjects in the first cohort. When HLA alleles, especially DR and DQ, strongly co-occurred, attributing TCR associations to individual alleles was difficult. Three of the identified cytomegalovirus-associated TCR beta chains were confirmed in vitro to be specific for cytomegalovirus antigens. Fewer than 20 rarely observed V segments, including chromosome 9 orphons, were excluded from the earlier analysis of about 600 of the donors because counts were too low. Most TCR sequences were observed very rarely across donors, whereas some public TCRs were present in many individuals. A later genetic analysis associated a missense DCLRE1C variant with V-gene and J-gene trimming of TCR beta chains, and an independent cohort replicated the association. The presence/absence analyses assumed that sequencing depth was roughly uniform across donors, and that assumption may not be true. The 87-base-pair reads could not distinguish some IMGT-functional V segments, including TRBV6-2 and TRBV6-3, so those segments were excluded. For the cohort, immune exposure information was limited to CMV serostatus. According to the authors, the approach could potentially be generalized to other disease states and immunological phenotypes. The cohort was sequenced for TCR beta chains only, and without alpha or paired-chain data the features that could be detected were limited. Correlated functional status among segregating V segments might be attributable to linkage disequilibrium, but an unknown experimental factor could not be ruled out. Cytomegalovirus status was reported to be diagnosed by the classifier with high specificity and sensitivity in both the original and validation cohorts. A cluster of highly shared sequence variants was judged likely to represent a technical artifact of the sequencing pipeline. In a later analysis, around 15,000 TCR beta sequences were associated with specific HLA alleles at a false discovery rate of 0.05.

Sequencing used PBMCs. This TCR derives from a man in his forties in good health and CMV-seronegative. The chain is encoded by TRBV7-9 joined to TRBJ2-7; the D gene is possibly TRBD2, with 5 bases matching. The CDR3 reads CSSSYGLDEQYF. The sequence in DNA is TGTTCCAGCAGCTACGGACTGGACGAGCAGTACTTC.